The clone carrying this TCR beta chain came up many times. What it binds is not known. Measured with immunoSEQ multiplex PCR; TCRdb has only the in-frame clones, and not every one. The data list around 28,000 clones, none observed once; 2.7% falls to the top ten. The data stem from a study of T cells after posttransplantation cyclophosphamide. General study results and limits: TRB overlap between skin or GI tissue T cells and blood was limited. After PTCy, TRB diversity resembled that of CNI/methotrexate controls. Donor CD8+ memory clones often dominated recipient blood repertoires at later times.

CDR3 length: 14 residues. V was clipped by 6 bases and J by 10 bases; unmatched bases: 7. The germline V gene encodes CDR1 MNHEY and CDR2 SMNVEV (reference sequence). This rearrangement joins TRBV27 to TRBJ2-1; 12 bases are a match to TRBD2. The source material was PBMCs. The sequence derives from a woman aged 55-69 years in good health, CMV-negative, and a related stem cell transplant donor. The CDR3 nucleotides read TGTGCCAGCAGGGGACTAGCGGGTCCGGAGGAGCAGTTCTTC. This gives the protein CASRGLAGPEEQFF.